The 25 T cell receptor beta chains given below trace back to one sample, sequenced in a study of T cell responses to AZD1222 COVID-19 vaccine. Data came from immunoSEQ multiplex PCR; TCRdb stores just in-frame clones and leaves some out. Among 130,000 to 150,000 clones, around 84% were seen once, and the ten largest hold approximately 5%. This specimen was peripheral blood, taken 28 days after the second AZD1222 dose. All receptors come from an adult who received the AZD1222 COVID-19 vaccine.

In this sample, this clone turned up a few times. The chain uses TRBV27 and TRBJ1-5, with 8 bases matching TRBD1. CDR1 and CDR2 from the germline V gene are MNHEY and SMNVEV (reference sequence). The V and J ends lost 4 bases and 6 bases, in that order; junction bases with no gene match: 5. CDR3 length: 14 residues. This chain's CDR3 is CASSSQGARQPQHF. Written as DNA, the CDR3 is TGTGCCAGCAGTTCTCAGGGGGCGCGTCAGCCCCAGCATTTT.

The chain is built from TRBV9 and TRBJ2-3; no clear D. The CDR3 contains 15 residues. Germline-derived CDR1 and CDR2 are SGDLS and YYNGEE. Trimming took off 4 bases at V and 2 bases at J, with 14 bases between the two ends. The CDR3, as DNA: TGTGCCAGCAGCTTCCGGGCTACATTCACAGATACGCAGTATTTT. Its protein is CASSFRATFTDTQYF.

The chain joins TRBV27 to TRBJ1-5; 8 nucleotides match TRBD1. J was trimmed by 4 bases and V by 4 bases; bases with no gene match: 3. The CDR3 covers 14 residues. The germline V gene encodes CDR1 MNHEY and CDR2 SMNVEV (reference sequence). The CDR3 nucleotides read TGTGCCAGCAGTTCAACAGGGGGTAATCAGCCCCAGCATTTT. Amino acid sequence: CASSSTGGNQPQHF.

This rearrangement joins TRBV19 to TRBJ1-5; D may be TRBD1 (5 bases). From germline, CDR1 is LNHDA and CDR2 SQIVND (reference sequence). The CDR3 is 16 residues long. Trimming left V 4 bases short and J 0 bases short, with 13 bases between. This CDR3 is CASSTSVGGSNQPQHF. Here the CDR3 DNA reads TGTGCCAGTAGTACCTCGGTGGGGGGTAGCAATCAGCCCCAGCATTTT.

The V gene is TRBV3-1 (or the pseudogene TRBV3-2), the J gene TRBJ1-2; TRBD1 aligns across 8 bases. After removal of 3 bases from V and 4 bases from J, the junction contained 4 bases not matched to a gene. Looked up from germline, CDR1 is LGHDT and CDR2 is YNNKEL (reference sequence). The CDR3 contains 14 residues. The DNA of the CDR3 is TGTGCCAGCAGCCAGGGACAGGTCACCTATGGCTACACCTTC. Translating it yields CASSQGQVTYGYTF.

V gene TRBV9 combines with J gene TRBJ1-4; unclear D gene. The CDR3 extends over 14 amino acids. Per germline, CDR1 SGDLS and CDR2 YYNGEE. V dropped 0 bases and J dropped 6 bases, with 9 bases sitting between them. The CDR3 DNA follows: TGTGCCAGCAGCGTAGAGACATTAGATGAAAAACTGTTTTTT. This gives the protein CASSVETLDEKLFF.

The chain uses TRBV6-5 and TRBJ1-3, with D unresolved. Germline values: CDR1 MNHEY, CDR2 SVGAGI. This CDR3 has 14 amino acids. Trimming took 0 bases from V and 5 from J, leaving 8 bases between them. For the CDR3, the DNA is TGTGCCAGCAGTTACTCCCAGACCCGAAACACCATATATTTT. Amino acids: CASSYSQTRNTIYF.

The chain employs TRBV28 and TRBJ1-3, with D possibly matching TRBD1 (5 bases). The CDR3 covers 15 residues. Germline CDR1 and CDR2: MDHEN and SYDVKM. V lost 6 bases and J 1 base, leaving 13 bases between the germline ends. The CDR3 region has the DNA TGTGCCAGCAGACCCCCTACAGGTTCTGGAAACACCATATATTTT. This sequence encodes CASRPPTGSGNTIYF.

The chain combines TRBV5-6 with TRBJ2-3, with D unclear. V was shortened by 2 bases and J by 2 bases, with 9 bases between the two germline ends. The CDR3 has 14 residues. Germline V gene sequence: CDR1 SGHDT, CDR2 YYEEEE. The CDR3 loop reads CASSFNTVTDTQYF. CDR3 nucleotide sequence: TGTGCCAGCAGCTTTAATACAGTCACAGATACGCAGTATTTT. The whole variable domain, remainder taken from reference TRBV5-6 and TRBJ2-3, is DAGVTQSPTHLIKTRGQQVTLRCSPKSGHDTVSWYQQALGQGPQFIFQYYEEEERQRGNFPDRFSGHQFPNYSSELNVNALLLGDSALYLCASSFNTVTDTQYFGPGTRLTVL.

Comment on this clone: Other DNA sequences in the sample encode the same CDR3. The genes are TRBV18 and TRBJ1-1; D is perhaps TRBD1 (5 bases). This CDR3 spans 14 amino acids. CDR1 and CDR2 (germline): KGHSH, LQKENI. V lost 1 base, J lost 0 bases, and 6 bases lay in between. CDR3 amino acids: CASSPQGLNTEAFF. In DNA, the CDR3 is TGTGCCAGCTCACCACAGGGGCTGAACACTGAAGCTTTCTTT.

The rearrangement uses TRBV23-1 and TRBJ1-3; a possible D gene is TRBD1 (5 bases). TRBV23-1 is given ORF status, its function remaining uncertain. V gave up 0 bases and J gave up 4 bases, with 13 bases separating them. This CDR3 has 16 amino acids. The CDR3 DNA is TGCGCCAGCAGTCAATCACAAGGGGCGAACGGAAACACCATATATTTT. Protein product: CASSQSQGANGNTIYF.

The chain has TRBV5-1 and TRBJ1-4, with D possibly matching TRBD1 (6 bases). The CDR3 covers 14 residues. CDR1 and CDR2 from the germline V gene are SGHRS and YFSETQ. Deletions cut 4 bases from V and 4 bases from J, with 11 bases between. The CDR3: CASSAGQINEKLFF. CDR3 in DNA: TGCGCCAGCAGCGCGGGACAAATTAATGAAAAACTGTTTTTT. The variable domain in full, completed from reference TRBV5-1 and TRBJ1-4, reads KAGVTQTPRYLIKTRGQQVTLSCSPISGHRSVSWYQQTPGQGLQFLFEYFSETQRNKGNFPGRFSGRQFSNSRSEMNVSTLELGDSALYLCASSAGQINEKLFFGSGTQLSVL.

V gene TRBV27 combines with J gene TRBJ1-6, with 9 bases lining up with TRBD1. Germline V CDR1 and CDR2: MNHEY, SMNVEV (reference sequence). CDR3 length: 15 residues. Trimming removed 7 bases from V and 6 bases from J; junction bases left unmatched: 7. In nucleotides, the CDR3 is TGTGCCAGCACCTACAGGGGGCAAAGTAATTCACCCCTCCACTTT. Translation gives CASTYRGQSNSPLHF.

The chain has TRBV27 and TRBJ1-2; D possibly corresponds to TRBD1 (6 bases). Germline CDR1 is MNHEY and CDR2 is SMNVEV (reference sequence). The CDR3 sequence is 13 residues long. V dropped 6 bases and J dropped 7 bases, with 15 bases sitting between them. The CDR3 DNA reads as TGTGCCAGCAGAGGGACACCCCTTGGTGGCTACACCTTC. Translated: CASRGTPLGGYTF.

The chain couples TRBV24-1 to TRBJ2-7; weak D call: TRBD2 (5 bases). The CDR3 extends over 15 amino acids. V gave up 5 bases and J gave up 4 bases, with 17 bases separating them. Germline CDR1 KGHDR, CDR2 SFDVKD. The CDR3 region is CATSVLTGISYEQYF. The CDR3 nucleotides read TGTGCCACCAGTGTCTTAACGGGAATAAGTTACGAGCAGTACTTC.

The J gene is TRBJ1-2, the V gene TRBV28; D is perhaps TRBD1 (5 bases). This CDR3 contains 12 residues. Germline values: CDR1 MDHEN, CDR2 SYDVKM. The V and J ends lost 5 bases and 4 bases respectively, with 8 bases between them. CDR3 DNA: TGTGCCAGCAGTCGGGGGGGCTATGGCTACACCTTC. Protein product: CASSRGGYGYTF.

V gene TRBV12-3 or TRBV12-4 combines with J gene TRBJ2-5; possible D gene TRBD2, 6 bases. The germline V and J ends were trimmed by 4 bases and 2 bases, with 8 bases remaining between them. The CDR3 consists of 13 residues. CDR3 protein: CASSSGLQETQYF. The CDR3 DNA is TGTGCCAGCAGTTCGGGACTGCAAGAGACCCAGTACTTC.

In DNA, the CDR3 is TGTGCCAGCAGAGATTTAGGGGGGGCCGAGACCCAGTACTTC. It specifies CASRDLGGAETQYF. V is TRBV5-4 and J is TRBJ2-5, with TRBD2 as a possible D gene (7 bases). CDR3 size: 14 residues. Trimming removed 5 bases from V and 5 bases from J, with 16 bases in between. The germline CDR1 and CDR2 sequences are SGHNT and YYREEE (reference sequence). The variable domain in full, completed from reference TRBV5-4 and TRBJ2-5, reads ETGVTQSPTHLIKTRGQQVTLRCSSQSGHNTVSWYQQALGQGPQFIFQYYREEENGRGNFPPRFSGLQFPNYSSELNVNALELDDSALYLCASRDLGGAETQYFGPGTRLLVL.

The chain uses TRBV7-9 and TRBJ1-1; 7 bases align to TRBD1. CDR3 size: 12 residues. Germline CDR1 SEHNR, CDR2 FQNEAQ (reference sequence). The ends lost 2 bases at V and 6 bases at J; junction bases unmatched: 0. CDR3 DNA: TGTGCCAGCAGCTTACAGGGGGCTGAAGCTTTCTTT. Residues: CASSLQGAEAFF. Looking up the rest from reference TRBV7-9 and TRBJ1-1 gives the full variable domain: DTGVSQNPRHKITKRGQNVTFRCDPISEHNRLYWYRQTLGQGPEFLTYFQNEAQLEKSRLLSDRFSAERPKGSFSTLEIQRTEQGDSAMYLCASSLQGAEAFFGQGTRLTVV.

This clone was observed a handful of times. V gene TRBV10-2 combines with J gene TRBJ1-2; D gene uncertain. CDR1 WSHSY and CDR2 SAAADI come from the germline V gene. This CDR3 has 12 amino acids. V was trimmed by 6 bases and J by 2 bases, leaving 7 bases between them. CDR3 region: CASRLGNYGYTF. CDR3 nucleotide sequence: TGCGCCAGCAGATTGGGAAACTATGGCTACACCTTC.

The gene calls are TRBV13 and TRBJ1-4; D is unclear. Deletions cut 5 bases from V and 5 bases from J, with 12 bases between. The germline V gene encodes CDR1 PRHDT and CDR2 FYEKMQ (reference sequence). CDR3 size: 14 residues. CDR3 residues: CASSPWMGNEKLFF. The CDR3 DNA reads TGTGCCAGCAGCCCGTGGATGGGGAATGAAAAACTGTTTTTT.

A note on this clone: Within the sample, other DNA sequences also encode this same CDR3. The rearrangement links TRBV5-1 to TRBJ2-3, with TRBD2 identical over 10 bases. The CDR3 loop spans 15 amino acids. The germline V gene encodes CDR1 SGHRS and CDR2 YFSETQ. V shed 1 base and J 1 base; nucleotides not matched to a gene: 0. The CDR3 loop is CASSLSGGGTDTQYF. CDR3 DNA sequence: TGCGCCAGCAGCTTGAGCGGGGGGGGCACAGATACGCAGTATTTT.

This chain joins TRBV11-2 and TRBJ1-5, with TRBD1 matching 7 bases. V trimming: 5 bases; J trimming: 3 bases; junction bases outside the gene matches: 4. The CDR3 extends over 14 amino acids. Germline V CDR1 and CDR2: SGHAT, FQNNGV. CDR3 region: CASSLGTVNQPQHF. CDR3 bases: TGTGCCAGCAGCCTAGGGACAGTCAATCAGCCCCAGCATTTT.

V and J are TRBV19 and TRBJ1-5; 7 bases map to TRBD1. The CDR3 is made up of 15 amino acids. Germline V gene data show CDR1 as LNHDA and CDR2 as SQIVND (reference sequence). The V gene end was trimmed by 4 bases and the J gene end by 3 bases; junction bases not matched to a gene: 6. This chain's CDR3 is CASSRQGGNNQPQHF. CDR3 nucleotides: TGTGCCAGTAGTAGACAGGGTGGAAACAATCAGCCCCAGCATTTT.

This chain uses TRBV11-2 with TRBJ1-3, with D maybe TRBD1 (6 bases). Germline CDR1 is SGHAT and CDR2 is FQNNGV. The CDR3 has 15 amino acids. V gave up 5 bases and J gave up 1 base, with 12 bases separating them. CDR3 amino acids: CASSQGGASGNTIYF. In DNA form, the CDR3 reads TGTGCCAGCAGCCAAGGGGGGGCTTCTGGAAACACCATATATTTT.